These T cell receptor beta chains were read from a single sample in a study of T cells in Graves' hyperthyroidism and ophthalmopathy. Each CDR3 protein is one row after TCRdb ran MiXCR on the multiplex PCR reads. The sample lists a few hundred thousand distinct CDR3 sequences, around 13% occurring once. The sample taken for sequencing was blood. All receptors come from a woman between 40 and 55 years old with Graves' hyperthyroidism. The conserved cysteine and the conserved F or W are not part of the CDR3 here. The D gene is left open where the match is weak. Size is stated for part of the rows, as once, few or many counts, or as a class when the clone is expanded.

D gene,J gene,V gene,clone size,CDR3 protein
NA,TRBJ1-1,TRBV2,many,ASRDGANTEAF
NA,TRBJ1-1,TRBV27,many,ASSPSGFTEAF
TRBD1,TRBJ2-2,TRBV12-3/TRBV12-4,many,ASTSGTADTGELF
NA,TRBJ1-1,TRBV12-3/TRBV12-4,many,ASSLVKGTEAF
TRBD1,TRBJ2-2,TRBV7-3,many,ASSLIARGRILNTGELF
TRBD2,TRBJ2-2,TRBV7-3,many,ASSSGLAMELF
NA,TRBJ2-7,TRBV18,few,ASSGADTYEQY
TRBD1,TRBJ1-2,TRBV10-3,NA,AITRQGAGYGYT
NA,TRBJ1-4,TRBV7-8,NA,ASSFLPSNEKLF
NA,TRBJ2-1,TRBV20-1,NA,SARPSDSSYNEQF
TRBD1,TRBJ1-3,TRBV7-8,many,ASSALQGVSGNTIY
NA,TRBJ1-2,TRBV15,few,ATSRDAYYGYT
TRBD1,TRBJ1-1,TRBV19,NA,ASNPGGAHPEAF
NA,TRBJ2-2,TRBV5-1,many,ASSPESLSLLNTGELF
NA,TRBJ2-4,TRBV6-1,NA,ASSSGGVGARTKNIQY
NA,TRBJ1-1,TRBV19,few,ATSIAAAGHTEAF
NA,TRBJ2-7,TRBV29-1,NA,SVEGLGPNYEQY
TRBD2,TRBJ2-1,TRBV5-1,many,ASSTPSGTSGKGGYNEQF
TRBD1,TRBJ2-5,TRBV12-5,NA,ASGSGTGQETQY
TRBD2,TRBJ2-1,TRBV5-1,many,ASRGGSGAYNEQF
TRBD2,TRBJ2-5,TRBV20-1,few,SAIVMASGQGETQY
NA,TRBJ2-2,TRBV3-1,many,ASSPMDNTGELF
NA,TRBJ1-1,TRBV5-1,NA,ASSLGSGRGTEAF
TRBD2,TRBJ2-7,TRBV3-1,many,ASSQSSGSNEQY
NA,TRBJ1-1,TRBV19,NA,ASSMTGSAEAF
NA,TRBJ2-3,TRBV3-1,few,ASSLLRQPHTDTQY